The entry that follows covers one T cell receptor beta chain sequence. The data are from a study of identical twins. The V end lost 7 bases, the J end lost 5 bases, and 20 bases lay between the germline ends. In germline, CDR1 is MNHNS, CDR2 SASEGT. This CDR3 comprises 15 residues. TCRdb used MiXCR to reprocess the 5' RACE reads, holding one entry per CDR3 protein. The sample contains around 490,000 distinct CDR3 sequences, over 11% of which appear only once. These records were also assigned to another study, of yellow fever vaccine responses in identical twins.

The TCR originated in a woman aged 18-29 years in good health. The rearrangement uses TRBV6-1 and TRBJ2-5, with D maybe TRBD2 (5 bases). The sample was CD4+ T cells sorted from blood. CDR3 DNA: TGTGCCAGCACCACTGGGTGGTCGGGATGGGAGACCCAGTACTTC. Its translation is CASTTGWSGWETQYF.